Listed here are 31 T cell receptor beta chains from one sample, sequenced in a study of T cell responses to AZD1222 COVID-19 vaccine. Libraries were prepared by immunoSEQ multiplex PCR; TCRdb keeps only in-frame clonotypes and omits some of them. There are over 150,000 clones in the sample; approximately 92% occur only once, and about 9.4% lies in the top ten. The sequencing here drew on peripheral blood, taken on day 0 of AZD1222 vaccination. These TCRs come from an adult in good health.

The chain joins TRBV19 to TRBJ1-1; TRBD1 matches 7 bases. V shed 5 bases, J shed 0 bases, and the junction held 3 bases outside the gene matches. Germline lookup yields CDR1 LNHDA and CDR2 SQIVND (reference sequence). This CDR3 has 14 amino acids. CDR3 bases: TGTGCCAGTAGTCACAGGGGCCTGAACACTGAAGCTTTCTTT. Protein sequence: CASSHRGLNTEAFF.

V usage is TRBV3-1 (or the pseudogene TRBV3-2) and J usage is TRBJ1-1, with D hard to call. The V and J ends lost 1 base and 7 bases respectively, with 13 bases between them. In germline, CDR1 is LGHDT, CDR2 YNNKEL (reference sequence). The CDR3 runs 14 residues. The CDR3 DNA follows: TGTGCCAGCAGCCAAGGGATAAACCGATTTGAAGCTTTCTTT. This sequence encodes CASSQGINRFEAFF.

This clone occurred a few times. The rearrangement uses TRBV4-1 and TRBJ2-1; 7 bases fit TRBD2. Germline V gene lookup returns CDR1 MGHRA and CDR2 YSYEKL. The V segment lost 5 bases and the J segment 4 bases; nucleotides outside the gene matches: 14. The CDR3 covers 17 residues. For the CDR3, the DNA is TGCGCCAGCAGCGGGAGTAATGGGAGGGCGGGGTACAATGAGCAGTTCTTC. Amino acids: CASSGSNGRAGYNEQFF.

This clone was detected once. This chain links TRBV6-2 or TRBV6-3 with TRBJ1-2; TRBD1 aligns across 7 bases. CDR3 length: 13 amino acids. Germline CDR1 is MNHEY and CDR2 is SVGEGT. Losses at the gene ends were 3 bases for V and 8 bases for J; bases not matched to a gene: 6. CDR3 loop: CASSYGTDAGYTF. The CDR3 DNA reads as TGTGCCAGCAGTTATGGGACAGATGCCGGCTACACCTTC.

This clone was seen once. The chain has TRBV5-8 and TRBJ2-7; 11 positions match TRBD2. The V gene end was trimmed by 2 bases and the J gene end by 2 bases; junction bases not matched to a gene: 12. CDR3 size: 18 residues. Germline V gene lookup returns CDR1 SGHTS and CDR2 YDEGEE. CDR3 nucleotide sequence: TGTGCCAGCAGCTTACCGGGACTAGCGGATCGTTTCCCCTACGAGCAGTACTTC. Translating it yields CASSLPGLADRFPYEQYF.

This rearrangement joins TRBV12-3 or TRBV12-4 to TRBJ1-2; TRBD1 agrees at 7 bases. V shed 3 bases and J 8 bases; nucleotides not matched to a gene: 6. The CDR3 length is 13 residues. CDR3 DNA: TGTGCCAGCAGTTTTACAGGGGCGCGCGGCTACACCTTC. This sequence encodes CASSFTGARGYTF.

This clone appeared once. J is TRBJ2-1 and V is TRBV18; possible D gene TRBD2, 6 bases. CDR1 and CDR2 (germline): KGHSH, LQKENI. The CDR3 is 16 amino acids. V was pared by 0 bases and J by 0 bases, with 9 bases between. CDR3 nucleotide sequence: TGTGCCAGCTCACCACCGGGGGGTCACTCCTACAATGAGCAGTTCTTC. Translated, it gives CASSPPGGHSYNEQFF.

This clone was seen just once. This sequence joins TRBV19 and TRBJ1-1; maybe TRBD1 (6 bases). This CDR3 contains 14 residues. Deletions cut 10 bases from V and 1 base from J, with 16 bases between. Germline values: CDR1 LNHDA, CDR2 SQIVND (reference sequence). Here the CDR3 DNA reads TGTGCCACCAAAGGGCTGACAGGGAACACTGAAGCTTTCTTT. Protein sequence: CATKGLTGNTEAFF.

The V call is TRBV7-9, the J call TRBJ1-4; TRBD1 matches 11 bases. V gave up 5 bases and J gave up 7 bases; unmatched junction bases: 3. CDR1 is SEHNR, CDR2 FQNEAQ, per germline (reference sequence). CDR3 length: 14 amino acids. CDR3 in amino acids: CASSPGTGGEKLFF. The CDR3 DNA reads as TGTGCCAGCAGCCCCGGGACAGGGGGTGAAAAACTGTTTTTT.

In its sample, this clone was seen once. The rearrangement uses TRBV10-3 and TRBJ2-2; perhaps TRBD1 as D (7 bases). Trimming took off 0 bases at V and 3 bases at J, with 11 bases between the two ends. The length of the CDR3 is 16 residues. The V gene's germline CDR1 is ENHRY and CDR2 SYGVKD. The CDR3 bases are TGTGCCATCAGTGAGTCCGGAGGGGGCGACACCGGGGAGCTGTTTTTT. Translation: CAISESGGGDTGELFF.

The J gene is TRBJ1-6, the V gene TRBV27; a possible D gene is TRBD1 (6 bases). Trimming took off 4 bases at V and 7 bases at J, with 8 bases between the two ends. Germline-derived CDR1 and CDR2 are MNHEY and SMNVEV (reference sequence). The CDR3 is 13 amino acids. The CDR3 bases are TGTGCCAGCAGTTGGACAGAGAATTCACCCCTCCACTTT. Its protein is CASSWTENSPLHF.

The chain combines TRBV6-5 with TRBJ1-2; tentatively, D is TRBD1 (6 bases). Germline CDR1 and CDR2: MNHEY and SVGAGI. Between the trimmed V and J ends, which lost 2 bases and 2 bases, there was a span of 9 bases. The CDR3 extends over 14 amino acids. CDR3 amino acids: CASSYRGQNYGYTF. CDR3 DNA: TGTGCCAGCAGTTACCGGGGGCAGAACTATGGCTACACCTTC.

This chain connects TRBV18 to TRBJ2-7; 7 bases align to TRBD1. Germline values: CDR1 KGHSH, CDR2 LQKENI. Unmatched junction bases numbered 2, after V lost 3 bases and J lost 3 bases. This CDR3 contains 13 residues. This CDR3 is CASSPGTDYEQYV. The CDR3 DNA reads TGTGCCAGCTCACCCGGGACAGACTACGAGCAGTACGTC.

CDR3 nucleotides: TGTGCCAGCAGCAAAGTCGGTAATTCACCCCTCCACTTT. Protein product: CASSKVGNSPLHF. V and J are TRBV21-1 and TRBJ1-6. TRBV21-1 is listed as a pseudogene. The CDR3 has 13 amino acids.

This chain joins TRBV3-1 (or the pseudogene TRBV3-2) and TRBJ1-1, with TRBD1 as a possible D gene (6 bases). The V gene lost 1 base and the J gene lost 11 bases, with 14 bases spanning the gap. From germline, CDR1 is LGHDT and CDR2 YNNKEL (reference sequence). This CDR3 has 13 residues. In nucleotides, the CDR3 is TGTGCCAGCAGCCAAGGGACAGACCGGCAGGCTTTCTTT. It encodes CASSQGTDRQAFF.

CDR3 in amino acids: CASSPQGLYNEQFF. The CDR3 DNA follows: TGTGCCAGCAGTCCACAGGGGCTGTACAATGAGCAGTTCTTC. The gene calls are TRBV6-2 or TRBV6-3 and TRBJ2-1, with 7 bases aligning to TRBD1. Germline V gene sequence: CDR1 MNHEY, CDR2 SVGEGT. This CDR3 has 14 amino acids. V was clipped by 5 bases and J by 4 bases; unmatched bases: 5.

The chain links TRBV20-1 to TRBJ1-1, with a possible D match to TRBD1 (5 bases). This CDR3 has 14 amino acids. Germline V gene lookup returns CDR1 DFQATT and CDR2 SNEGSKA (reference sequence). Trimming removed 3 bases from V and 6 bases from J, with 17 bases in between. The CDR3 protein is CSASLIFTGAEAFF. CDR3 DNA: TGCAGTGCTAGTCTGATTTTCACGGGGGCTGAAGCTTTCTTT.

CDR3 sequence (DNA): TGTGCCAGCAGTTCCTTGGGCACCGGGGAGCTGTTTTTT. This sequence encodes CASSSLGTGELFF. The gene calls are TRBV12-3 or TRBV12-4 and TRBJ2-2, with no clear D. The V end lost 4 bases, the J end lost 4 bases, and 7 bases lay between the germline ends. The CDR3 has 13 amino acids.

The rearrangement joins TRBV28 to TRBJ1-1; 7 positions agree with TRBD1. V trimming: 7 bases; J trimming: 4 bases; junction bases outside the gene matches: 9. This CDR3 is built from 14 residues. Germline CDR1 is MDHEN and CDR2 is SYDVKM. The CDR3 DNA reads TGTGCCAGCAATGCAGGGGGTAGGGGCACTGAAGCTTTCTTT. Encoded protein: CASNAGGRGTEAFF.

The V and J genes are TRBV9 and TRBJ1-2; 7 nucleotides agree with TRBD1. CDR3 length: 12 amino acids. Trimming cost V 0 bases and J 7 bases; bases outside gene matches: 0. CDR1 and CDR2 (germline): SGDLS, YYNGEE. This CDR3 reads CASSVDRGGYTF. As DNA, the CDR3 is TGTGCCAGCAGCGTAGACAGGGGTGGCTACACCTTC. The complete variable domain, with remaining parts taken from reference TRBV9 and TRBJ1-2, reads DSGVTQTPKHLITATGQRVTLRCSPRSGDLSVYWYQQSLDQGLQFLIQYYNGEERAKGNILERFSAQQFPDLHSELNLSSLELGDSALYFCASSVDRGGYTFGSGTRLTVV.

The rearrangement joins TRBV7-9 to TRBJ2-2; TRBD1 is a possible D gene (5 bases). The CDR3 is 15 residues long. With 2 bases removed from V and 0 bases from J, the gap between germline ends came to 7 bases. Germline-derived CDR1 and CDR2 are SEHNR and FQNEAQ (reference sequence). The CDR3 bases are TGTGCCAGCAGCTTACAGGGTTCGAACACCGGGGAGCTGTTTTTT. It encodes CASSLQGSNTGELFF.

The chain links TRBV12-3 or TRBV12-4 to TRBJ1-1; no clear D. CDR3 length: 13 residues. The germline V and J ends were trimmed by 7 bases and 3 bases, with 12 bases remaining between them. In DNA, the CDR3 is TGTGCCAGCACCCTCCATGAGTACACTGAAGCTTTCTTT. The encoded protein is CASTLHEYTEAFF.

The chain uses TRBV12-3 or TRBV12-4 and TRBJ2-7, with 13 positions matching TRBD2. V lost 6 bases to trimming and J lost 9 bases; unmatched junction nucleotides: 5. CDR3 length: 13 amino acids. CDR3 nucleotides: TGTGCCAGCAGGGGGACTAGCGGGACAGGGCAGTACTTC. It translates to CASRGTSGTGQYF.

The chain recombines TRBV29-1 with TRBJ1-1; 9 positions match TRBD1. CDR1 is SQVTM and CDR2 is ANQGSEA in the germline V gene. CDR3 length: 13 amino acids. Germline trimming cut 7 bases from V and 5 bases from J; bases unmatched to any gene: 8. The CDR3 region has the DNA TGCAGCGCTGTGACAGGGGGAGGTACTGAAGCTTTCTTT. As protein: CSAVTGGGTEAFF.

V and J are TRBV5-8 and TRBJ1-4; TRBD1 might be the D (5 bases). This CDR3 contains 17 residues. Germline CDR1 is SGHTS and CDR2 is YDEGEE. The V end was cut by 4 bases, the J end by 3 bases, with 19 bases between. CDR3 in amino acids: CASSAYLGRGSNEKLFF. In nucleotides, the CDR3 is TGTGCCAGCAGCGCGTATTTGGGGAGGGGTTCTAATGAAAAACTGTTTTTT.

The CDR3 region has the DNA TGTGCCAGCAGTTTAGCTAGAAACTACGAGCAGTACTTC. Translated: CASSLARNYEQYF. The chain carries TRBV12-3 or TRBV12-4 and TRBJ2-7; D remains unclear. This CDR3 is 13 amino acids long. V shed 0 bases and J shed 3 bases, with 6 bases lying between them.

The chain couples TRBV19 to TRBJ2-1; D uncertain. Germline lookup yields CDR1 LNHDA and CDR2 SQIVND (reference sequence). V was cut by 3 bases and J by 1 base, with 10 bases left in between. This CDR3 spans 15 amino acids. CDR3 sequence: CASSIDEVSYNEQFF. The CDR3 DNA is TGTGCCAGTAGTATTGATGAGGTATCCTACAATGAGCAGTTCTTC.

J is TRBJ2-7 and V is TRBV19, with D perhaps assigned TRBD1 or TRBD2 (5 bases each). Looked up from germline, CDR1 is LNHDA and CDR2 is SQIVND (reference sequence). Trimming took 4 bases from V and 4 from J, leaving 14 bases between them. This CDR3 has 14 amino acids. This chain's CDR3 is CASSSEGLPYEQYF. CDR3 in DNA: TGTGCCAGTAGTAGCGAGGGGCTCCCTTACGAGCAGTACTTC. Filled out from reference TRBV19 and TRBJ2-7, the complete variable domain reads DGGITQSPKYLFRKEGQNVTLSCEQNLNHDAMYWYRQDPGQGLRLIYYSQIVNDFQKGDIAEGYSVSREKKESFPLTVTSAQKNPTAFYLCASSSEGLPYEQYFGPGTRLTVT.

The chain joins TRBV7-7 to TRBJ2-7; TRBD1 agrees at 9 bases. The length of the CDR3 is 13 residues. Germline V CDR1 and CDR2: SSHAT, FNYEAQ (reference sequence). V shed 5 bases and J 12 bases; nucleotides not matched to a gene: 11. DNA for the CDR3: TGTGCCAGCAGCCCTACCGGGACAGGGATTTGGTACTTC. It specifies CASSPTGTGIWYF.

This sequence joins TRBV2 and TRBJ2-1; D gene ambiguous. Germline V gene lookup returns CDR1 SNHLY and CDR2 FYNNEI. CDR3 size: 14 residues. Trimming cost V 8 bases and J 8 bases, with 19 bases left between them. CDR3 loop: CASGTGPRRDEQFF. Here the CDR3 DNA reads TGTGCCAGCGGAACGGGCCCCCGAAGAGATGAGCAGTTCTTC.

This chain joins TRBV4-1 and TRBJ1-2; D is possibly TRBD1 (6 bases). The V and J ends lost 0 bases and 7 bases respectively, with 18 bases between them. Germline CDR1 is MGHRA and CDR2 is YSYEKL. The CDR3 is made up of 16 amino acids. CDR3 coding DNA: TGCGCCAGCAGCCAAGATGGACCGCCAGGGGAGGGTGGCTACACCTTC. This codes for CASSQDGPPGEGGYTF.